This T cell receptor (beta chain) was observed in a study of CD8 T cells in Susac syndrome. This clonotype was observed a single time. With random hexamers, about 0.45 to 1 ug RNA was reverse transcribed. Each CDR3 protein is one row after TCRdb ran MiXCR on the immunoSEQ multiplex PCR reads. The repertoire holds about 240,000 distinct CDR3 sequences, with almost 97% as singletons. The CDR3 runs 14 residues. Trimming stripped 7 bases from V and 4 bases from J, with 17 bases between. Germline loops: CDR1 GTSNPN, CDR2 SVGIG (reference sequence). The sequencing input was CD4+ T cells from PBMCs. The TCR sequence derives from a human donor with Susac syndrome. The chain combines TRBV30 with TRBJ2-1, with a possible D match to TRBD2 (6 bases). The DNA for the CDR3 is TGTGCCTACCAGGACTACCCACTTTACAATGAGCAGTTCTTC. Translation: CAYQDYPLYNEQFF. The full variable domain, with the rest looked up from reference TRBV30 and TRBJ2-1, is SQTIHQWPATLVQPVGSPLSLECTVEGTSNPNLYWYRQAAGRGLQLLFYSVGIGQISSEVPQNLSASRPQDRQFILSSKKLLLSDSGFYLCAYQDYPLYNEQFFGPGTRLTVL.